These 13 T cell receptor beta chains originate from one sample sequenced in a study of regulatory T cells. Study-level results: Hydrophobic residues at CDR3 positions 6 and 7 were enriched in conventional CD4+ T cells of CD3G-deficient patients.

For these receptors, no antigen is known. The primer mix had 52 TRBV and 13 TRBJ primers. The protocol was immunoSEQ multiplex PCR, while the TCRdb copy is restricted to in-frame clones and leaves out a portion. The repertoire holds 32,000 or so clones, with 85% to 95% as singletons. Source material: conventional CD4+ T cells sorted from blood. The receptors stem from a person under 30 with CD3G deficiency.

CDR3 region: CAISEVAGGVGEQFF. CDR3 sequence (DNA): TGTGCCATCAGTGAAGTTGCGGGAGGGGTAGGTGAGCAGTTCTTC. This chain joins TRBV10-3 and TRBJ2-1, with TRBD2 matching over 9 bases. The CDR3 has 15 amino acids. The germline V gene encodes CDR1 ENHRY and CDR2 SYGVKD. V shed 3 bases, J shed 9 bases, and the junction held 9 bases outside the gene matches.

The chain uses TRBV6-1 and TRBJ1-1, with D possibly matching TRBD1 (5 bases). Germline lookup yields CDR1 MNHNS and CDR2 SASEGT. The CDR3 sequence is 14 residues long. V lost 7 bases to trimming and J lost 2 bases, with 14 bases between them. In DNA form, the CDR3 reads TGTGCCAGCACTACCATGACAGCCAACACTGAAGCTTTCTTT. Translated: CASTTMTANTEAFF.

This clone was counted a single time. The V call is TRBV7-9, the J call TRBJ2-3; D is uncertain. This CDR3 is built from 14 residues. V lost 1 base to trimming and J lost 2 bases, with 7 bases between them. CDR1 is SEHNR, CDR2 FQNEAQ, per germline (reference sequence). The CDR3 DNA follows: TGTGCCAGCAGCTTAGGGCTCATCACAGATACGCAGTATTTT. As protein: CASSLGLITDTQYF.

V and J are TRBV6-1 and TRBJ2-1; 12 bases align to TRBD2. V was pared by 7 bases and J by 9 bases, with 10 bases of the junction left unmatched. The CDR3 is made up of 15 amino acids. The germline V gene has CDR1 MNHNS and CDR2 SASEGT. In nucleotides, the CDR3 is TGTGCCAGCACCACAACTAGCGGGAGGCAGGGTGAGCAGTTCTTC. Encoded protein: CASTTTSGRQGEQFF.

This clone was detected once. CDR3 coding DNA: TGCGCCAGCAGCTACGGGGACGGAAAGGGGGAGACCCAGTACTTC. Protein product: CASSYGDGKGETQYF. This rearrangement joins TRBV5-1 to TRBJ2-5; D possibly matches TRBD1 or TRBD2 (5 bases each). Per the germline V gene, CDR1 is SGHRS and CDR2 is YFSETQ. V lost 3 bases and J 5 bases, leaving 17 bases between the germline ends. The CDR3 extends over 15 amino acids. Full variable domain (outside the CDR3, taken from reference TRBV5-1 and TRBJ2-5): KAGVTQTPRYLIKTRGQQVTLSCSPISGHRSVSWYQQTPGQGLQFLFEYFSETQRNKGNFPGRFSGRQFSNSRSEMNVSTLELGDSALYLCASSYGDGKGETQYFGPGTRLLVL.

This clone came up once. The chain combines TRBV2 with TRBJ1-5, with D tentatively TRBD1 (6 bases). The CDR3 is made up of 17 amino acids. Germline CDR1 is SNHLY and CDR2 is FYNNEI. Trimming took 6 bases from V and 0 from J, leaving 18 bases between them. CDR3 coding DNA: TGTGCCAGCAGCCGGGGCAGGGGCCCGGATAGCAATCAGCCCCAGCATTTT. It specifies CASSRGRGPDSNQPQHF.

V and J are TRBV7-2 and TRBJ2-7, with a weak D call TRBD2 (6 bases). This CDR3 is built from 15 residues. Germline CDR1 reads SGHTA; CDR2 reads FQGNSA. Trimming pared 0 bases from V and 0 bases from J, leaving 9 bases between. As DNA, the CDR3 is TGTGCCAGCAGCTTAGCGCTCGGGGGCTCCTACGAGCAGTACTTC. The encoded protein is CASSLALGGSYEQYF. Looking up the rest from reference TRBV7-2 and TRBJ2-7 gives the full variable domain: GAGVSQSPSNKVTEKGKDVELRCDPISGHTALYWYRQSLGQGLEFLIYFQGNSAPDKSGLPSDRFSAERTGGSVSTLTIQRTQQEDSAVYLCASSLALGGSYEQYFGPGTRLTVT.

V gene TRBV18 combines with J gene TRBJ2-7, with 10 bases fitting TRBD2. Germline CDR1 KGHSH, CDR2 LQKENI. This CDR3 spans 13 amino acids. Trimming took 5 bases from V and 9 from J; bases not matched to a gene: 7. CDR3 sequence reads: CASSAPSGGGQYF. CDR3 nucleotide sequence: TGTGCCAGCTCAGCTCCTAGCGGGGGTGGGCAGTACTTC.

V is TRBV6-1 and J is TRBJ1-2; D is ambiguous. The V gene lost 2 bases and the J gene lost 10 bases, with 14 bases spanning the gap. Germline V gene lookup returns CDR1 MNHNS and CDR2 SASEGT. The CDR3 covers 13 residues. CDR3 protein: CASSELGRPSYTF. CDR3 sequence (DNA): TGTGCCAGCAGTGAACTAGGCAGGCCCTCCTACACCTTC.

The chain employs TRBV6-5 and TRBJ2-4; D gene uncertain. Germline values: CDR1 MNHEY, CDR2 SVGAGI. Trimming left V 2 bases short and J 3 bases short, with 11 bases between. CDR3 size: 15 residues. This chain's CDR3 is CASSYLGEGKNIQYF. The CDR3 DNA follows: TGTGCCAGCAGTTACCTCGGCGAAGGCAAAAACATTCAGTACTTC.

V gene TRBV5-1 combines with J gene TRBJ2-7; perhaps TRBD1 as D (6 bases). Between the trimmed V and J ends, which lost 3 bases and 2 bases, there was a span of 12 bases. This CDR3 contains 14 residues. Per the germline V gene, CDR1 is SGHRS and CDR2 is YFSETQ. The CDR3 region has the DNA TGCGCCAGCAGCTCAGTGGCAGGGGCCTACGAGCAGTACTTC. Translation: CASSSVAGAYEQYF.

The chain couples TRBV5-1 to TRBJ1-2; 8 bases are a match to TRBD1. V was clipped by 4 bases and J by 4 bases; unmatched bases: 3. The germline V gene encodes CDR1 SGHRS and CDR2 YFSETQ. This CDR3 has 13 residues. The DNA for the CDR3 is TGCGCCAGCAGCGTCACAGGGGGCTATGGCTACACCTTC. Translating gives CASSVTGGYGYTF. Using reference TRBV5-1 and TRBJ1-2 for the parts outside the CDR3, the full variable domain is KAGVTQTPRYLIKTRGQQVTLSCSPISGHRSVSWYQQTPGQGLQFLFEYFSETQRNKGNFPGRFSGRQFSNSRSEMNVSTLELGDSALYLCASSVTGGYGYTFGSGTRLTVV.

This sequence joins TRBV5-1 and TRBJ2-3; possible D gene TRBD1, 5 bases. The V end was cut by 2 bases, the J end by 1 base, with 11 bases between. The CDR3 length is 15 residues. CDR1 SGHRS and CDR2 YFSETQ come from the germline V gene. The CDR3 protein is CASSFTGSGTDTQYF. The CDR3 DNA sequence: TGCGCCAGCAGCTTCACAGGCAGTGGCACAGATACGCAGTATTTT.